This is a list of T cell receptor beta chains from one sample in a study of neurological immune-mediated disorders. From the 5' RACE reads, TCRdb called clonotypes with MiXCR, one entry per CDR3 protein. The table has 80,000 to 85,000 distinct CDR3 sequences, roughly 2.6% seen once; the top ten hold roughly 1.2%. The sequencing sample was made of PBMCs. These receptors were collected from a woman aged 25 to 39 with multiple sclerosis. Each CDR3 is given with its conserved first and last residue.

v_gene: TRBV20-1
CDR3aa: CSARFLISEQYF

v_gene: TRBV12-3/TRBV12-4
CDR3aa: CASSPVLSGNTIYF

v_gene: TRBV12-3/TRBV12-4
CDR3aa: CASSLPPQEQFF

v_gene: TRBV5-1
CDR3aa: CASSLRVAGPNGGELFF

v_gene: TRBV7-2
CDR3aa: CASSPSRSNQPQHF

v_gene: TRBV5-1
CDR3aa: CASKWQGNTGELFF

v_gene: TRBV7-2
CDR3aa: CASSLREASYEQYF

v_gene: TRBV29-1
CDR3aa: CSVWGLNTEAFF

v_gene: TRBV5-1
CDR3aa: CASSLRGGDYEQYF

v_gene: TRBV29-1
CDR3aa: CSLVVGETQYF

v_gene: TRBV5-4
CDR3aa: CASSPILATGGRAFF

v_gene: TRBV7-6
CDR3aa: CASSGLVSDTQYF

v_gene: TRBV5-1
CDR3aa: CASSFGTSSEQYF

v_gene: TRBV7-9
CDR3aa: CASSRGGPSYEQYF

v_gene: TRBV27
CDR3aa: CASSLNRGNRNTEAFF

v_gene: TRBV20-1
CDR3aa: CSAREGQGGTEAFF

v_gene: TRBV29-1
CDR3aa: CSARGSATTDTQYF

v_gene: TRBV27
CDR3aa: CASSLRRRASGSTDTQYF

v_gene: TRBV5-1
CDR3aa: CASSLGLRGAYEQYF

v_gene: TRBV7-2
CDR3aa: CASSKLAGVDEQYF

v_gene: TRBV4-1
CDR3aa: CASSRFSGSSYEQYF

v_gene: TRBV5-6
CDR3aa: CASSSREVTNEQFF

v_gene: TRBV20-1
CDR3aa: CSARGVQAPSEQYF

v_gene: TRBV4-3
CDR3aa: CASSQHRGKDSPLHF

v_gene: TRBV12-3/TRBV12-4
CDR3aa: CASSGNTEAFF

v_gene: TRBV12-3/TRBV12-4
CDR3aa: CASSLDRSQETQYF

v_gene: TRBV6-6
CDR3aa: CASSYSTTGSSPLHF

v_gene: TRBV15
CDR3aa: CATSRDRTAYGYTF

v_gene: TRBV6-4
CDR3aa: CASSAISGSSYNEQFF

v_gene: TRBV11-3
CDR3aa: CASSLASFRDTGELFF

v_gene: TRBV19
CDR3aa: CASSQQKETQYF

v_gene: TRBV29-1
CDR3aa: CSATSGGSYEQYF

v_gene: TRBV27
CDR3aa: CASTRDRGRGGNQPQHF

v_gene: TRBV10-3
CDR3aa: CAIRSGLDTGELFF

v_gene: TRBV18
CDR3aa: CASSPSQGEAFF

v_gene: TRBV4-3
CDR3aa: CASSQVVPGSGNTIYF

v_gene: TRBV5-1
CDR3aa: CASSSGTSEQFF

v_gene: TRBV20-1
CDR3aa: CSASVGGRGYEQYF

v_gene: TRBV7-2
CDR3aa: CASSLFQGDYGYTF

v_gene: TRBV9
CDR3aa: CASSVDGHLYQPQHF

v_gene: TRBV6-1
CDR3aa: CASSPGASGKETQYF

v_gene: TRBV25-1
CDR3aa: CASSEYIRPGTSGVNEQFF

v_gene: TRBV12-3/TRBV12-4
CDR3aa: CASGTRATGNTIYF

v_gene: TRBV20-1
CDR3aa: CSARGQTMWEQYF

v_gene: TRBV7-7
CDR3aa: CASSFSQTDTQYF

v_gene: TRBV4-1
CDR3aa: CASSQDPVGEQYF

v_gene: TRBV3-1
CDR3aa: CASGLRGSYNEQFF

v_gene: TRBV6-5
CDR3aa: CASSRDRGTYEQYF